Following are 20 T cell receptor beta chains from one sample sequenced in a study of blood T cell repertoires in COVID-19. The assay was immunoSEQ multiplex PCR, and TCRdb's table has in-frame clones only and misses some. Among 150,000 to 180,000 clones, 78% were seen once, and the ten largest hold about 1.8%. The specimen sequenced was peripheral blood. These receptors were collected from a man of 80 years or more with acute or convalescent COVID-19.

The genes are TRBV3-1 (or the pseudogene TRBV3-2) and TRBJ1-4, with TRBD1 as a possible D gene (5 bases). The V gene lost 0 bases and the J gene lost 8 bases, with 13 bases spanning the gap. CDR1 and CDR2 (germline): LGHDT, YNNKEL (reference sequence). The CDR3 loop spans 15 amino acids. In nucleotides, the CDR3 is TGTGCCAGCAGCCAAGATCAGGGATCGTGGGAAAAACTGTTTTTT. This codes for CASSQDQGSWEKLFF.

V is TRBV29-1 and J is TRBJ2-7, with D unresolved. The V end was cut by 4 bases, the J end by 3 bases, with 4 bases between. Germline CDR1 is SQVTM and CDR2 is ANQGSEA. The CDR3 spans 10 residues. The CDR3 DNA sequence: TGCAGCGTTGCCCACTACGAGCAGTACTTC. Residues: CSVAHYEQYF.

This clone was counted only a few times. The V call is TRBV10-1, the J call TRBJ1-3; 8 bases are shared with TRBD1. The CDR3 length is 17 residues. V lost 3 bases, J lost 0 bases, and 7 bases stayed unmatched. Germline lookup yields CDR1 WNHNN and CDR2 SYGVQD (reference sequence). CDR3 amino acids: CASSERDRWYSGNTIYF. The CDR3 nucleotides are TGCGCCAGCAGTGAAAGGGACAGGTGGTACTCTGGAAACACCATATATTTT.

The V and J genes are TRBV7-8 and TRBJ2-2, with 8 bases matching TRBD1. This CDR3 has 17 residues. Germline V gene data show CDR1 as SGHVS and CDR2 as FQNEAQ. Losses at the gene ends were 1 base for V and 7 bases for J; bases not matched to a gene: 11. CDR3 in DNA: TGTGCCAGCAGCTTAGGCACAGCAGGGGGCGCAATCGGGGAGCTGTTTTTT. It specifies CASSLGTAGGAIGELFF.

The rearrangement joins TRBV18 to TRBJ1-1; TRBD1 aligns across 9 bases. There are 16 residues in the CDR3. From germline, CDR1 is KGHSH and CDR2 LQKENI. The V segment lost 6 bases and the J segment 5 bases; nucleotides outside the gene matches: 13. For the CDR3, the DNA is TGTGCCAGCTCGTCTACCCCGACAGGGGGTGGGACTGAAGCTTTCTTT. Its translation: CASSSTPTGGGTEAFF.

The CDR3 sequence: CASSLIEGEGQTQYF. In DNA, the CDR3 is TGTGCCAGCAGCTTAATCGAGGGGGAGGGGCAGACCCAGTACTTC. This chain uses TRBV13 with TRBJ2-5; weak D call: TRBD2 (7 bases). V was pared by 2 bases and J by 6 bases, with 16 bases between. The germline gives CDR1 PRHDT, CDR2 FYEKMQ (reference sequence). CDR3 size: 15 residues.

The rearrangement links TRBV20-1 to TRBJ2-1, with 9 positions matching TRBD2. Losses at the gene ends were 3 bases for V and 4 bases for J; bases not matched to a gene: 10. The germline CDR1 and CDR2 sequences are DFQATT and SNEGSKA (reference sequence). The CDR3 extends over 16 amino acids. This CDR3 reads CSASDWLAGSYNEQFF. DNA for the CDR3: TGCAGTGCTAGTGACTGGCTAGCGGGGTCATACAATGAGCAGTTCTTC.

This chain joins TRBV28 and TRBJ1-4, with D maybe TRBD1 (6 bases). CDR1 is MDHEN and CDR2 is SYDVKM in the germline V gene. V shed 7 bases and J shed 4 bases, with 10 bases lying between them. The CDR3 extends over 13 amino acids. The DNA of the CDR3 is TGTGCCAGCATCCAGGGACATAATGAAAAACTGTTTTTT. This encodes CASIQGHNEKLFF.

The chain joins TRBV6-5 to TRBJ2-5; TRBD2 matches at 14 bases. This CDR3 is built from 16 residues. V was clipped by 0 bases and J by 3 bases; unmatched bases: 0. Per germline, CDR1 MNHEY and CDR2 SVGAGI. CDR3 in DNA: TGTGCCAGCAGTTACTCGGGACTAGCGGGGGAAGAGACCCAGTACTTC. This translates into CASSYSGLAGEETQYF.

The sample holds one count of this clone. The V and J genes are TRBV18 and TRBJ1-5; 7 positions agree with TRBD1. This CDR3 spans 15 amino acids. Trimming at V came to 6 bases and at J to 0 bases, leaving 5 bases not matched to a gene. CDR1 and CDR2 (germline): KGHSH, LQKENI. The CDR3: CASSPGQHSNQPQHF. The CDR3 DNA sequence: TGTGCCAGCTCCCCGGGACAGCATAGCAATCAGCCCCAGCATTTT.

The chain combines TRBV24-1 with TRBJ2-3; possible D gene TRBD2, 5 bases. The CDR3 is 13 residues long. V lost 7 bases and J lost 3, with 10 bases in between. Germline CDR1 is KGHDR and CDR2 is SFDVKD. CDR3 sequence (DNA): TGTGCCACCAGGGAGGTAAGTACAGATACGCAGTATTTT. It codes for CATREVSTDTQYF.

The chain couples TRBV5-4 to TRBJ1-4; 11 nucleotides align to TRBD1. The CDR3 has 17 amino acids. Germline trimming cut 4 bases from V and 2 bases from J; bases unmatched to any gene: 7. Per the germline V gene, CDR1 is SGHNT and CDR2 is YYREEE (reference sequence). This CDR3 is CASSRDRGLRTNEKLFF. CDR3 DNA: TGTGCCAGCAGCCGGGACAGGGGGTTGAGGACTAATGAAAAACTGTTTTTT. Drawing the rest from reference TRBV5-4 and TRBJ1-4, the complete variable domain is ETGVTQSPTHLIKTRGQQVTLRCSSQSGHNTVSWYQQALGQGPQFIFQYYREEENGRGNFPPRFSGLQFPNYSSELNVNALELDDSALYLCASSRDRGLRTNEKLFFGSGTQLSVL.

This clone was seen once. The J gene is TRBJ2-3, the V gene TRBV7-2, with D possibly TRBD2 on 6 matching bases. This CDR3 is built from 12 residues. V was pared by 5 bases and J by 7 bases, with 10 bases between. Germline CDR1 and CDR2: SGHTA and FQGNSA. The CDR3 DNA reads TGTGCCAGCAGCGCTAGCGTAAATACGCAGTATTTT. Its translation is CASSASVNTQYF. Based on the CDR3 plus reference TRBV7-2 and TRBJ2-3, the full variable domain is GAGVSQSPSNKVTEKGKDVELRCDPISGHTALYWYRQSLGQGLEFLIYFQGNSAPDKSGLPSDRFSAERTGGSVSTLTIQRTQQEDSAVYLCASSASVNTQYFGPGTRLTVL.

In its sample, this clone was seen once. The chain is built from TRBV7-2 and TRBJ1-3; 8 nucleotides agree with TRBD1. This CDR3 has 15 amino acids. The germline gives CDR1 SGHTA, CDR2 FQGNSA. J was trimmed by 0 bases and V by 6 bases; bases with no gene match: 4. The chain's CDR3 is CASRGQATSGNTIYF. Here the CDR3 DNA reads TGTGCCAGCAGGGGACAGGCAACCTCTGGAAACACCATATATTTT.

CDR3 loop: CASSTRKGGGGTEAFF. The CDR3 DNA follows: TGTGCCAGCAGCACCCGAAAGGGGGGGGGTGGCACTGAAGCTTTCTTT. The rearrangement joins TRBV9 to TRBJ1-1; D might be TRBD1 (6 bases). The V gene lost 4 bases and the J gene lost 4 bases, with 20 bases spanning the gap. The V gene's germline CDR1 is SGDLS and CDR2 YYNGEE. The CDR3 length is 16 residues.

This rearrangement joins TRBV5-4 to TRBJ2-1, with 10 bases aligning to TRBD2. J was trimmed by 6 bases and V by 2 bases; bases with no gene match: 20. The CDR3 runs to 20 residues. Germline-derived CDR1 and CDR2 are SGHNT and YYREEE (reference sequence). The CDR3 sequence: CASSFALTSGSSVGFNEQFF. The CDR3 nucleotides read TGTGCCAGCAGCTTCGCGCTGACTAGCGGGTCTTCGGTGGGTTTCAATGAGCAGTTCTTC.

The V and J genes are TRBV5-1 and TRBJ1-4; D unclear. The CDR3 consists of 14 residues. CDR1 and CDR2 (germline): SGHRS, YFSETQ. Trimming cost V 4 bases and J 7 bases, with 14 bases left between them. The CDR3 spells CASSLLPSAEKLFF. As DNA, the CDR3 is TGCGCCAGCAGCCTCCTCCCTAGTGCTGAAAAACTGTTTTTT.

The V gene is TRBV11-2, the J gene TRBJ1-3, with 9 bases fitting TRBD1. V trimming: 5 bases; J trimming: 1 base; junction bases outside the gene matches: 12. The CDR3 totals 18 residues. The germline V gene has CDR1 SGHAT and CDR2 FQNNGV. Here the CDR3 reads CASSTPPGTGRSGNTIYF. CDR3 bases: TGTGCCAGCAGCACACCTCCCGGGACAGGGCGGTCTGGAAACACCATATATTTT.

The gene calls are TRBV20-1 and TRBJ2-3, with D perhaps TRBD2 (5 bases). Trimming stripped 3 bases from V and 6 bases from J, with 10 bases between. The CDR3 is 12 residues long. Per the germline V gene, CDR1 is DFQATT and CDR2 is SNEGSKA (reference sequence). The CDR3 protein is CSASRELDTQYF. CDR3 DNA: TGCAGTGCTAGTCGGGAACTCGATACGCAGTATTTT.

The chain couples TRBV5-6 to TRBJ2-2; 9 nucleotides agree with TRBD1. Germline CDR1 reads SGHDT; CDR2 reads YYEEEE. With V trimmed by 3 bases and J by 0 bases, 6 bases remained unmatched. CDR3 length: 17 residues. CDR3 in amino acids: CASSSLGQGTNTGELFF. The DNA of the CDR3 is TGTGCCAGCAGCTCTCTCGGACAGGGGACGAACACCGGGGAGCTGTTTTTT. Using reference TRBV5-6 and TRBJ2-2 for the parts outside the CDR3, the full variable domain is DAGVTQSPTHLIKTRGQQVTLRCSPKSGHDTVSWYQQALGQGPQFIFQYYEEEERQRGNFPDRFSGHQFPNYSSELNVNALLLGDSALYLCASSSLGQGTNTGELFFGEGSRLTVL.